This TCR beta chain was sequenced for a study of blood T cell repertoires in COVID-19. Profiling relied on immunoSEQ multiplex PCR, and the TCRdb table lists in-frame clones only, not all of them. The sample records roughly 130,000 clones, around 87% being singletons. The sample consisted of peripheral blood. The source of this sequence is a woman between 55 and 75 years old with acute or convalescent COVID-19.

The CDR3 nucleotides read TGTGCCAGCAAAGGGACATTCGGAAACACCATATATTTT. The encoded protein is CASKGTFGNTIYF. This chain links TRBV2 with TRBJ1-3; D is possibly TRBD1 (6 bases). Germline CDR1 and CDR2: SNHLY and FYNNEI. V shed 7 bases and J shed 4 bases, with 11 bases lying between them. The CDR3 contains 13 residues. Looking up the rest from reference TRBV2 and TRBJ1-3 gives the full variable domain: EPEVTQTPSHQVTQMGQEVILRCVPISNHLYFYWYRQILGQKVEFLVSFYNNEISEKSEIFDDQFSVERPDGSNFTLKIRSTKLEDSAMYFCASKGTFGNTIYFGEGSWLTVV.